The rows below give T cell receptor beta chains drawn from one sample of a study of T cell responses to AZD1222 COVID-19 vaccine. Generated by immunoSEQ multiplex PCR, the TCRdb table keeps only in-frame clones and is missing some. The sample carries roughly 120,000 clones, about nine tenths recorded once. The specimen comprised peripheral blood, sampled on day 0 of AZD1222 vaccination. The receptors derive from an adult in good health. Both conserved end residues are part of each CDR3. Fields, in order: V gene, clone size, D gene, J gene, CDR3 protein, CDR3 DNA. D genes are given only for firm matches. A clone size is listed for some rows: how often the clone was seen (once, few, many), or a class if it is expanded.

V gene: TRBV19
clone size: NA
D gene: NA
J gene: TRBJ1-4
CDR3 protein: CASQEDFNEKLFF
CDR3 DNA: TGTGCCAGTCAAGAAGACTTTAATGAAAAACTGTTTTTT

V gene: TRBV7-9
clone size: NA
D gene: TRBD1
J gene: TRBJ1-1
CDR3 protein: CASSLSRGLGTEAFF
CDR3 DNA: TGTGCCAGCAGCTTAAGCAGGGGGCTGGGCACTGAAGCTTTCTTT

V gene: TRBV2
clone size: NA
D gene: TRBD1
J gene: TRBJ2-3
CDR3 protein: CASSPGTGRIDTQYF
CDR3 DNA: TGTGCCAGCAGTCCCGGGACAGGGAGGATAGATACGCAGTATTTT

V gene: TRBV9
clone size: NA
D gene: TRBD1
J gene: TRBJ1-2
CDR3 protein: CASSSPGQGRGFDSPGTF
CDR3 DNA: TGTGCCAGCAGCTCCCCAGGACAGGGAAGGGGTTTCGATAGTCCGGGAACCTTC

V gene: TRBV6-2/TRBV6-3
clone size: few
D gene: TRBD1
J gene: TRBJ1-2
CDR3 protein: CASSYSGQGAKEDYGYTF
CDR3 DNA: TGTGCCAGCAGTTACTCGGGACAGGGGGCGAAAGAGGACTATGGCTACACCTTC

V gene: TRBV28
clone size: NA
D gene: NA
J gene: TRBJ2-1
CDR3 protein: CASSLQGASSYNEQFF
CDR3 DNA: TGTGCCAGCAGTTTACAGGGCGCTAGCTCCTACAATGAGCAGTTCTTC

V gene: TRBV10-3
clone size: NA
D gene: TRBD1
J gene: TRBJ1-3
CDR3 protein: CAIRTRGPGNTIYF
CDR3 DNA: TGTGCCATCAGGACCAGGGGGCCTGGAAACACCATATATTTT

V gene: TRBV27
clone size: NA
D gene: NA
J gene: TRBJ1-2
CDR3 protein: CASSPRGPPNYGYTF
CDR3 DNA: TGTGCCAGCAGTCCCCGGGGACCGCCTAACTATGGCTACACCTTC

V gene: TRBV7-9
clone size: once
D gene: TRBD2
J gene: TRBJ2-5
CDR3 protein: CASNRLAGVGETQYF
CDR3 DNA: TGTGCCAGCAACCGACTAGCGGGGGTAGGGGAGACCCAGTACTTC

V gene: TRBV9
clone size: few
D gene: NA
J gene: TRBJ1-2
CDR3 protein: CASNRDLNYGYTF
CDR3 DNA: TGTGCCAGCAACAGGGACCTTAACTATGGCTACACCTTC

V gene: TRBV28
clone size: once
D gene: NA
J gene: TRBJ1-5
CDR3 protein: CASSTYKVGGNQPQHF
CDR3 DNA: TGTGCCAGCAGTACATACAAAGTCGGGGGCAATCAGCCCCAGCATTTT

V gene: TRBV7-6
clone size: NA
D gene: NA
J gene: TRBJ1-2
CDR3 protein: CASSLGQPANYGYTF
CDR3 DNA: TGTGCCAGCAGCTTAGGACAGCCAGCTAACTATGGCTACACCTTC

V gene: TRBV29-1
clone size: NA
D gene: TRBD1
J gene: TRBJ2-1
CDR3 protein: CSVEDRGLNEQFF
CDR3 DNA: TGCAGCGTCGAGGACAGGGGTTTGAATGAGCAGTTCTTC

V gene: TRBV5-8
clone size: NA
D gene: TRBD1
J gene: TRBJ1-1
CDR3 protein: CASSLAGQGGAEAFF
CDR3 DNA: TGTGCCAGCAGCTTGGCCGGACAGGGAGGGGCTGAAGCTTTCTTT

V gene: TRBV6-5
clone size: NA
D gene: TRBD1
J gene: TRBJ1-4
CDR3 protein: CASSGTGVDEKLFF
CDR3 DNA: TGTGCCAGCAGCGGGACAGGGGTGGATGAAAAACTGTTTTTT

V gene: TRBV19
clone size: NA
D gene: NA
J gene: TRBJ2-7
CDR3 protein: CASSISQEGSYEQYF
CDR3 DNA: TGTGCCAGTAGTATTAGCCAGGAGGGTTCCTACGAGCAGTACTTC

V gene: TRBV4-3
clone size: NA
D gene: NA
J gene: TRBJ2-7
CDR3 protein: CASSQDRQGAGEQYF
CDR3 DNA: TGCGCCAGCAGCCAAGACAGGCAGGGAGCAGGCGAGCAGTACTTC

V gene: TRBV10-2
clone size: NA
D gene: TRBD1
J gene: TRBJ1-2
CDR3 protein: CASSERDRGYGYTF
CDR3 DNA: TGCGCCAGCAGTGAGAGGGACAGGGGTTATGGCTACACCTTC

V gene: TRBV6-6
clone size: NA
D gene: NA
J gene: TRBJ2-7
CDR3 protein: CASSYSQDEQYF
CDR3 DNA: TGTGCCAGCAGTTACTCACAGGACGAGCAGTACTTC

V gene: TRBV6-5
clone size: NA
D gene: NA
J gene: TRBJ1-1
CDR3 protein: CASSYSGGSTEAFF
CDR3 DNA: TGTGCCAGCAGTTACTCCGGGGGTAGCACTGAAGCTTTCTTT

V gene: TRBV5-1
clone size: NA
D gene: NA
J gene: TRBJ2-5
CDR3 protein: CASRGASQETQYF
CDR3 DNA: TGCGCCAGCAGAGGGGCCTCACAAGAGACCCAGTACTTC

V gene: TRBV7-9
clone size: NA
D gene: NA
J gene: TRBJ1-1
CDR3 protein: CASSLALGEAFF
CDR3 DNA: TGTGCCAGCAGCTTAGCCTTGGGTGAAGCTTTCTTT

V gene: TRBV19
clone size: NA
D gene: NA
J gene: TRBJ2-1
CDR3 protein: CASRSQVAGYNEQFF
CDR3 DNA: TGTGCCAGTAGATCCCAGGTTGCGGGCTACAATGAGCAGTTCTTC

V gene: TRBV5-4
clone size: NA
D gene: NA
J gene: TRBJ2-3
CDR3 protein: CASSLKVQGTDTQYF
CDR3 DNA: TGTGCCAGCAGCTTGAAGGTGCAGGGCACAGATACGCAGTATTTT

V gene: TRBV12-3/TRBV12-4
clone size: NA
D gene: NA
J gene: TRBJ1-2
CDR3 protein: CASSSQGNGYTF
CDR3 DNA: TGTGCCAGCAGTTCTCAGGGTAATGGCTACACCTTC

V gene: TRBV29-1
clone size: NA
D gene: TRBD1
J gene: TRBJ2-7
CDR3 protein: CSAEGTGIAEQYF
CDR3 DNA: TGCAGCGCGGAAGGGACAGGAATAGCCGAGCAGTACTTC

V gene: TRBV15
clone size: NA
D gene: NA
J gene: TRBJ2-7
CDR3 protein: CATSRGQWVIYEQYF
CDR3 DNA: TGTGCCACCAGCAGAGGGCAGTGGGTGATCTACGAGCAGTACTTC

V gene: TRBV5-8
clone size: NA
D gene: TRBD2
J gene: TRBJ2-1
CDR3 protein: CASSLVASGSYNEQFF
CDR3 DNA: TGTGCCAGCAGCTTGGTGGCTAGCGGCTCCTACAATGAGCAGTTCTTC

V gene: TRBV5-6
clone size: NA
D gene: NA
J gene: TRBJ1-1
CDR3 protein: CASSMLGALSEAFF
CDR3 DNA: TGTGCCAGCAGCATGTTAGGGGCCTTATCAGAAGCTTTCTTT

V gene: TRBV7-6
clone size: NA
D gene: NA
J gene: TRBJ2-3
CDR3 protein: CATRPGGMSTDTQYF
CDR3 DNA: TGTGCCACTAGACCTGGGGGAATGAGCACAGATACGCAGTATTTT

V gene: TRBV12-3/TRBV12-4
clone size: once
D gene: NA
J gene: TRBJ1-4
CDR3 protein: CASSRQGGEKLFF
CDR3 DNA: TGTGCCAGCAGTCGGCAGGGTGGAGAAAAACTGTTTTTT

V gene: TRBV5-6
clone size: NA
D gene: TRBD1
J gene: TRBJ1-5
CDR3 protein: CASSLGGTGYQPQHF
CDR3 DNA: TGTGCCAGCAGCCTGGGCGGGACAGGGTATCAGCCCCAGCATTTT

V gene: TRBV5-4
clone size: NA
D gene: NA
J gene: TRBJ2-7
CDR3 protein: CASSLDGVAYEQYF
CDR3 DNA: TGTGCCAGCAGCTTGGATGGGGTCGCCTACGAGCAGTACTTC

V gene: TRBV2
clone size: NA
D gene: NA
J gene: TRBJ1-2
CDR3 protein: CASSRETATNYGYTF
CDR3 DNA: TGTGCCAGCAGCCGAGAGACAGCCACTAACTATGGCTACACCTTC

V gene: TRBV18
clone size: NA
D gene: NA
J gene: TRBJ1-1
CDR3 protein: CASSPSGGDTEAFF
CDR3 DNA: TGTGCCAGCTCACCTTCCGGGGGGGACACTGAAGCTTTCTTT

V gene: TRBV6-1
clone size: NA
D gene: TRBD1
J gene: TRBJ1-3
CDR3 protein: CASSETLILGTGGNTIYF
CDR3 DNA: TGTGCCAGCAGTGAAACCCTGATTCTAGGGACAGGGGGAAACACCATATATTTT

V gene: TRBV3-1/TRBV3-2
clone size: NA
D gene: NA
J gene: TRBJ1-5
CDR3 protein: CASSQARGAVNNQPQHF
CDR3 DNA: TGTGCCAGCAGCCAAGCCCGGGGGGCTGTGAACAATCAGCCCCAGCATTTT

V gene: TRBV7-2
clone size: NA
D gene: NA
J gene: TRBJ1-3
CDR3 protein: CASSSWAASGNTIYF
CDR3 DNA: TGTGCCAGCAGCAGCTGGGCTGCCTCTGGAAACACCATATATTTT

V gene: TRBV7-2
clone size: NA
D gene: NA
J gene: TRBJ1-3
CDR3 protein: CASSQQGSSGNTIYF
CDR3 DNA: TGTGCCAGCAGCCAACAGGGATCCTCTGGAAACACCATATATTTT

V gene: TRBV5-1
clone size: NA
D gene: TRBD1
J gene: TRBJ2-1
CDR3 protein: CASSLTGSNEQFF
CDR3 DNA: TGCGCCAGCAGCCTGACAGGGAGTAATGAGCAGTTCTTC

V gene: TRBV7-6
clone size: NA
D gene: TRBD1
J gene: TRBJ1-1
CDR3 protein: CASSVGGMDRDDTEAFF
CDR3 DNA: TGTGCCAGCAGCGTTGGAGGCATGGACAGGGACGACACTGAAGCTTTCTTT

V gene: TRBV5-1
clone size: NA
D gene: NA
J gene: TRBJ1-4
CDR3 protein: CASKPQATNEKLFF
CDR3 DNA: TGCGCCAGTAAACCACAAGCAACTAATGAAAAACTGTTTTTT

V gene: TRBV10-3
clone size: NA
D gene: TRBD1
J gene: TRBJ1-1
CDR3 protein: CAIKSGQANTEAFF
CDR3 DNA: TGTGCCATCAAATCCGGACAGGCGAACACTGAAGCTTTCTTT

V gene: TRBV7-9
clone size: NA
D gene: TRBD2
J gene: TRBJ2-1
CDR3 protein: CASSLRTSGGASHEQFF
CDR3 DNA: TGTGCCAGCAGCCTTAGGACTAGCGGGGGGGCGTCCCATGAGCAGTTCTTC

V gene: TRBV5-8
clone size: NA
D gene: TRBD1
J gene: TRBJ2-3
CDR3 protein: CASSFRTGGLGPQYF
CDR3 DNA: TGTGCCAGCAGCTTTAGGACAGGGGGCCTGGGGCCGCAGTATTTT

V gene: TRBV3-1/TRBV3-2
clone size: NA
D gene: TRBD2
J gene: TRBJ2-7
CDR3 protein: CASSQGLATYEQYF
CDR3 DNA: TGTGCCAGCAGCCAGGGACTAGCGACCTACGAGCAGTACTTC

V gene: TRBV4-3
clone size: NA
D gene: NA
J gene: TRBJ2-3
CDR3 protein: CASSPQAGQRDTQYF
CDR3 DNA: TGCGCCAGCAGCCCACAGGCAGGGCAGCGGGATACGCAGTATTTT

V gene: TRBV12-5
clone size: NA
D gene: TRBD1
J gene: TRBJ1-1
CDR3 protein: CASGLETGTEAFF
CDR3 DNA: TGTGCTAGTGGTTTGGAGACAGGGACTGAAGCTTTCTTT

V gene: TRBV7-2
clone size: NA
D gene: NA
J gene: TRBJ2-7
CDR3 protein: CASSLEYKYEQYF
CDR3 DNA: TGTGCCAGCAGCTTAGAATACAAATACGAGCAGTACTTC

V gene: TRBV20-1
clone size: NA
D gene: NA
J gene: TRBJ2-2
CDR3 protein: CSASHPRSANTGELFF
CDR3 DNA: TGCAGTGCTAGTCATCCCCGCAGCGCGAACACCGGGGAGCTGTTTTTT

V gene: TRBV16
clone size: NA
D gene: NA
J gene: TRBJ1-3
CDR3 protein: CASSSFSGPSGNTIYF
CDR3 DNA: TGTGCCAGCAGCTCCTTTAGCGGACCCTCTGGAAACACCATATATTTT

V gene: TRBV5-1
clone size: NA
D gene: TRBD1
J gene: TRBJ1-5
CDR3 protein: CASSLEGQGSGPQHF
CDR3 DNA: TGCGCCAGCAGCTTGGAAGGACAGGGGTCGGGGCCCCAGCATTTT

V gene: TRBV5-4
clone size: NA
D gene: NA
J gene: TRBJ2-7
CDR3 protein: CASRLQGNYEQYF
CDR3 DNA: TGTGCCAGCAGGTTGCAGGGGAACTACGAGCAGTACTTC

V gene: TRBV7-9
clone size: many
D gene: NA
J gene: TRBJ1-4
CDR3 protein: CASEAQGYEKLFF
CDR3 DNA: TGTGCCAGCGAGGCACAGGGCTATGAAAAACTGTTTTTT

V gene: TRBV7-8
clone size: NA
D gene: NA
J gene: TRBJ1-5
CDR3 protein: CASSQGSNQPQHF
CDR3 DNA: TGTGCCAGCAGTCAGGGAAGCAATCAGCCCCAGCATTTT

V gene: TRBV7-2
clone size: once
D gene: NA
J gene: TRBJ1-5
CDR3 protein: CASSLNTGINQPQHF
CDR3 DNA: TGTGCCAGCAGCTTAAACACGGGGATCAATCAGCCCCAGCATTTT

V gene: TRBV15
clone size: NA
D gene: NA
J gene: TRBJ2-5
CDR3 protein: CATSPRHQETQYF
CDR3 DNA: TGTGCCACCAGCCCCCGACACCAAGAGACCCAGTACTTC